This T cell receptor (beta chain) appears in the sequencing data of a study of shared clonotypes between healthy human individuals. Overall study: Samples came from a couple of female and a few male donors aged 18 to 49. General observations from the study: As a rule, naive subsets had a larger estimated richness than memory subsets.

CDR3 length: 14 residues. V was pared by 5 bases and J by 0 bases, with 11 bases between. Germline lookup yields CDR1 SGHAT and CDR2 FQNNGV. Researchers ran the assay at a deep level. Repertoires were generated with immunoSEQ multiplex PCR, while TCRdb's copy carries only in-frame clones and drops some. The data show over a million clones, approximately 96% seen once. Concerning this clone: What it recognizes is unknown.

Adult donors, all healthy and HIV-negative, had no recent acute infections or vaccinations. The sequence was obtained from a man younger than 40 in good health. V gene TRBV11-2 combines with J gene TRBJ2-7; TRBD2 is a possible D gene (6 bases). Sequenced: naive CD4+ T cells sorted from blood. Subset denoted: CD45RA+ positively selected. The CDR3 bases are TGTGCCAGCAGCAACCCGGGGGACTCCTACGAGCAGTACTTC. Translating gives CASSNPGDSYEQYF.